This T cell receptor beta chain was found in a study of stem cell transplantation in POMP-related autoinflammatory disease. Study details: CD8+ T cells were low and CD4+ cells naive-skewed before transplant. The study's findings and limits: Patients with PRAID showed a restricted number of unique TRB V-J gene pairings.

With regard to this clone: Its antigen is undetermined.

The protocol was immunoSEQ multiplex PCR, while the TCRdb copy is restricted to in-frame clones and leaves out a portion. The table has tens of thousands of clones, approximately 90% seen once; the top ten hold about 0.7%. Deletions cut 3 bases from V and 0 bases from J, with 13 bases between. CDR3 size: 16 residues. Germline CDR1 LGHDT, CDR2 YNNKEL (reference sequence). PRAID featured prominent immunodeficiency. The rearrangement joins TRBV3-1 (or the pseudogene TRBV3-2) to TRBJ2-3, with D unclear. This clonotype was sampled from a human patient with POMP-related autoinflammation and immune dysregulation (PRAID). Some T cells may have come from the graft donor. The sequencing here drew on CD4+ T cells from PBMCs, taken after stem cell transplantation. This CDR3 is CASSQIRATSTDTQYF. Here the CDR3 DNA reads TGTGCCAGCAGCCAGATCCGGGCCACTAGCACAGATACGCAGTATTTT.